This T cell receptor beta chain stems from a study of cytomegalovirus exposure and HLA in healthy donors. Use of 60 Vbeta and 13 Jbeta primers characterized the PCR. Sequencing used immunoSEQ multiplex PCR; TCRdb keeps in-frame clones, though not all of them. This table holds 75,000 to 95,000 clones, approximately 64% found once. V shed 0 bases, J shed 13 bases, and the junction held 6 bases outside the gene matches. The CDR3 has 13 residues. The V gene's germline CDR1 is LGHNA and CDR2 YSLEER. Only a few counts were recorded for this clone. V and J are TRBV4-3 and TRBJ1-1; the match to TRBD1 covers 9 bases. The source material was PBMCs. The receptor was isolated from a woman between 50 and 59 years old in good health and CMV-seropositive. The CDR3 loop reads CASSQDLGQGNFF. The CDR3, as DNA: TGCGCCAGCAGCCAAGATCTGGGACAGGGTAATTTCTTT.